This TCR beta chain was identified in a study of blood T cell repertoires in COVID-19. Study-level information: The cDNA or gDNA used as material had been derived from T cells, B-cell-depleted T cells, or PBMCs.

The method was immunoSEQ multiplex PCR; TCRdb's version includes in-frame clones alone and lacks a portion of them. The table has about 160,000 clones, approximately 75% seen once; the top ten hold around 9.9%. The sample comprised peripheral blood. The clonotype originates from a human donor in a cohort sampled during active COVID-19.

CDR3 coding DNA: TGTGCCAGCAGTTACAGCAGGGGGAAGACTGAAGCTTTCTTT. Its translation: CASSYSRGKTEAFF. The rearrangement joins TRBV6-5 to TRBJ1-1, with 7 nucleotides matching TRBD1. V shed 2 bases and J 5 bases; nucleotides not matched to a gene: 5. The CDR3 has 14 amino acids. Germline assignment: CDR1 MNHEY and CDR2 SVGAGI.